A selection of T cell receptor beta chains follows, all from one sample in a study of T cell responses to AZD1222 COVID-19 vaccine. TCRdb's table, derived via immunoSEQ multiplex PCR, lists solely in-frame clones and lacks some. The table includes about 120,000 clones, about 93% detected once. Sequencing was performed on peripheral blood, taken 28 days after the second AZD1222 dose. The receptors originated from an adult who received the AZD1222 COVID-19 vaccine. CDR3s include the opening cysteine and the closing phenylalanine or tryptophan. The D gene is left open where the match is weak. Expanded clones are given a class, and other clones once, few, many or no size at all.

v_call	d_call	j_call	cdr3_length	clone_size	cdr3_aa	cdr3_nt
TRBV3-1/TRBV3-2	-	TRBJ2-1	11	-	CASSRDNEQFF	TGTGCCAGCAGCCGCGACAATGAGCAGTTCTTC
TRBV2	TRBD1	TRBJ1-5	15	-	CASTRDRGFNQPQHF	TGTGCCAGCACCCGGGACAGGGGTTTCAATCAGCCCCAGCATTTT
TRBV29-1	-	TRBJ1-4	12	-	CSVATTNEKLFF	TGCAGCGTTGCTACAACTAATGAAAAACTGTTTTTT
TRBV21-1	-	TRBJ2-3	15	-	CASSKGLAVTDTQYF	TGTGCCAGCAGCAAAGGGCTAGCGGTAACAGATACGCAGTATTTT
TRBV28	-	TRBJ1-1	12	few	CASRIQGSEAFF	TGTGCCAGCAGGATCCAAGGTTCTGAAGCTTTCTTT
TRBV13	TRBD2	TRBJ2-1	15	-	CASSLGLAGYNEQFF	TGTGCCAGCAGCTTAGGACTAGCGGGATACAATGAGCAGTTCTTC
TRBV11-2	-	TRBJ2-1	18	-	CASSLDSGWGRDYNEQFF	TGTGCCAGCAGCTTAGATTCGGGCTGGGGACGTGACTACAATGAGCAGTTCTTC
TRBV18	TRBD1	TRBJ2-7	15	-	CASSPPRTGADEQYF	TGTGCCAGCTCACCACCGCGGACAGGGGCGGACGAGCAGTACTTC
TRBV10-3	-	TRBJ1-5	13	-	CAIKSGVGQPQHF	TGTGCCATCAAATCAGGGGTCGGTCAGCCCCAGCATTTT
TRBV6-2/TRBV6-3	-	TRBJ2-7	12	-	CASSYSRDEQYF	TGTGCCAGCAGTTACAGTAGGGACGAGCAGTACTTC
TRBV6-1	-	TRBJ1-2	15	-	CASSEYGTQQYGYTF	TGTGCCAGCAGTGAATATGGGACTCAGCAATATGGCTACACCTTC
TRBV6-2/TRBV6-3	-	TRBJ2-5	11	-	CASSWSETQYF	TGTGCCAGCAGTTGGTCAGAGACCCAGTACTTC
TRBV29-1	-	TRBJ2-1	10	-	CSVKRDEQFF	TGCAGCGTTAAGAGGGATGAGCAGTTCTTC
TRBV24-1	TRBD2	TRBJ2-1	13	-	CATSDRVGGEQFF	TGTGCCACCAGTGACCGGGTGGGGGGGGAGCAGTTCTTC
TRBV12-3/TRBV12-4	TRBD1	TRBJ2-7	13	-	CASSRGWADEQYF	TGTGCCAGCTCCAGGGGGTGGGCCGACGAGCAGTACTTC
TRBV12-3/TRBV12-4	-	TRBJ1-2	12	-	CASSSGTYGYTF	TGTGCCAGCAGTTCAGGGACCTATGGCTACACCTTC
TRBV5-5	-	TRBJ1-2	13	-	CASSQDRMYGYTF	TGTGCCAGCAGCCAAGACCGTATGTATGGCTACACCTTC
TRBV10-3	TRBD1	TRBJ1-2	13	-	CAISGNRGPGYTF	TGTGCCATCAGTGGCAACAGGGGGCCTGGCTACACCTTC
TRBV7-9	TRBD1	TRBJ2-7	17	few	CASSLGFPTGATYEQYF	TGTGCCAGCAGCTTAGGTTTCCCGACAGGGGCAACCTACGAGCAGTACTTC
TRBV11-2	-	TRBJ1-2	13	few	CASSARLHQGYTF	TGTGCCAGCAGCGCCCGACTTCACCAGGGCTACACCTTC
TRBV7-2	-	TRBJ2-3	13	-	CASSTQGDDTQYF	TGTGCCAGCAGCACCCAGGGCGATGATACGCAGTATTTT
TRBV7-8	-	TRBJ1-5	13	-	CASSLDQDQPQHF	TGTGCCAGCAGCCTCGACCAGGATCAGCCCCAGCATTTT
TRBV6-1	TRBD1	TRBJ1-3	14	-	CASSDRGFGNTIYF	TGTGCCAGCAGTGACAGGGGGTTTGGAAACACCATATATTTT
TRBV7-2	TRBD1	TRBJ2-5	13	-	CASSWDRQETQYF	TGTGCCAGCAGCTGGGACAGACAAGAGACCCAGTACTTC
TRBV10-3	TRBD2	TRBJ2-1	14	-	CAISEGSRGDEQFF	TGTGCCATCAGTGAAGGTTCGCGGGGGGATGAGCAGTTCTTC
TRBV10-3	TRBD1	TRBJ1-2	13	-	CAITWDRLGGYTF	TGTGCCATCACTTGGGACAGGTTGGGGGGCTACACCTTC
TRBV6-6	TRBD2	TRBJ2-1	14	-	CASSPSGVNNEQFF	TGTGCCAGCAGTCCCAGCGGGGTGAACAATGAGCAGTTCTTC
TRBV9	-	TRBJ2-1	13	-	CASSVTYYNEQFF	TGTGCCAGCAGCGTTACTTACTACAATGAGCAGTTCTTC
TRBV7-7	-	TRBJ2-3	15	-	CASSLIPGGADTQYF	TGTGCTAGCAGCTTAATTCCCGGCGGGGCAGATACGCAGTATTTT
TRBV7-2	-	TRBJ1-4	14	-	CASSSRPGGEKLFF	TGTGCCAGCAGCTCGCGGCCGGGGGGTGAAAAACTGTTTTTT
TRBV7-6	-	TRBJ2-7	12	once	CASSLMGDEQYF	TGTGCCAGCAGCTTAATGGGAGACGAGCAGTACTTC
TRBV7-2	TRBD1	TRBJ1-3	16	-	CASSLDPTGSGNTIYF	TGTGCCAGCAGCTTAGATCCGACAGGGTCAGGAAACACCATATATTTT
TRBV30	-	TRBJ2-5	10	-	CAWRGGTQYF	TGTGCCTGGAGGGGGGGGACCCAGTACTTC
TRBV7-9	-	TRBJ1-1	16	-	CASSLRWYSENTEAFF	TGTGCCAGCAGCTTAAGGTGGTACAGTGAGAACACTGAAGCTTTCTTT
TRBV19	-	TRBJ2-7	14	-	CASTLEGTTGEQYF	TGTGCCAGTACCCTTGAGGGTACAACCGGTGAGCAGTACTTC
TRBV20-1	-	TRBJ1-2	11	-	CSAPTAYGYTF	TGCAGTGCTCCAACAGCCTATGGCTACACCTTC
TRBV6-2/TRBV6-3	-	TRBJ1-1	13	-	CASSFGLATEAFF	TGTGCCAGCAGTTTCGGACTGGCCACTGAAGCTTTCTTT
TRBV10-2	TRBD2	TRBJ2-7	14	-	CAIRSGGPSYEQYF	TGCGCCATTAGGAGCGGGGGGCCCTCCTACGAGCAGTACTTC
TRBV25-1	-	TRBJ2-6	15	-	CASSVPGAGANVLTF	TGTGCCAGCAGTGTACCAGGGGCTGGGGCCAACGTCCTGACTTTC
TRBV27	-	TRBJ2-1	13	-	CASSSGVVYEQFF	TGTGCCAGCAGTTCTGGGGTTGTATATGAGCAGTTCTTC
TRBV3-1/TRBV3-2	TRBD1	TRBJ1-1	13	-	CASSGRDREQAFF	TGTGCCAGCAGCGGGCGGGACAGGGAGCAAGCTTTCTTT
TRBV6-4	-	TRBJ1-1	13	-	CASSESVNTEAFF	TGTGCCAGCAGTGAGAGTGTTAACACTGAAGCTTTCTTT
TRBV10-3	-	TRBJ1-6	16	-	CAISESLGSYNSPLHF	TGTGCCATCAGTGAGTCGCTGGGATCCTATAATTCACCCCTCCACTTT
TRBV29-1	TRBD2	TRBJ2-4	13	-	CSVEPSGKNIQYF	TGCAGCGTTGAACCTAGCGGCAAAAACATTCAGTACTTC
TRBV14	TRBD2	TRBJ2-7	13	-	CASSQARRGYLYF	TGTGCCAGCAGCCAAGCACGGCGGGGGTATCTGTACTTC
TRBV2	TRBD2	TRBJ2-2	16	-	CASSGAGTRVTGELFF	TGTGCCAGCAGTGGTGCCGGGACTAGAGTCACCGGGGAGCTGTTTTTT
TRBV6-1	TRBD2	TRBJ2-3	15	-	CASSEEGLAGDTQYF	TGTGCCAGCAGTGAAGAAGGGCTAGCGGGGGATACGCAGTATTTT
TRBV7-8	-	TRBJ2-1	12	-	CASSPTYNEQFF	TGTGCCAGCAGCCCGACCTACAATGAGCAGTTCTTC
TRBV4-3	-	TRBJ1-1	13	-	CASSQDESTEAFF	TGCGCCAGCAGCCAAGATGAATCCACTGAAGCTTTCTTT
TRBV28	TRBD2	TRBJ2-3	15	-	CASGLAGVGTDTQYF	TGTGCCAGCGGTTTAGCGGGAGTCGGCACAGATACGCAGTATTTT
TRBV9	-	TRBJ1-3	13	-	CASSVDGGDTIYF	TGTGCCAGCAGCGTAGACGGGGGAGACACCATATATTTT
TRBV2	-	TRBJ1-6	16	once	CASSIWQGIDNSPLHF	TGTGCCAGCAGTATTTGGCAGGGGATCGATAATTCACCCCTCCACTTT
TRBV7-9	TRBD1	TRBJ1-6	17	-	CASSTHDRAGFNSPLHF	TGTGCCAGCAGCACCCATGACAGGGCTGGATTCAATTCACCCCTCCACTTT